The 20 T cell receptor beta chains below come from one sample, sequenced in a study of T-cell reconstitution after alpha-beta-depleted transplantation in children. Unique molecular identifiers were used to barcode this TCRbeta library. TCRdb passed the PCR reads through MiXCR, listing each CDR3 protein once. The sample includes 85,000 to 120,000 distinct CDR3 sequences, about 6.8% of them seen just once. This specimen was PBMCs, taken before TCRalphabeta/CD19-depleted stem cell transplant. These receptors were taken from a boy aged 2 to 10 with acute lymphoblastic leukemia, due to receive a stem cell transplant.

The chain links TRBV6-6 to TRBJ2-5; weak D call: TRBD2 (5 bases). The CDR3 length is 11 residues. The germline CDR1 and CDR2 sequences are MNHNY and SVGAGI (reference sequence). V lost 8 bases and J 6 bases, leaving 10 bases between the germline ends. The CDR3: CASQEVKTQYF. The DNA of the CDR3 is TGTGCCAGCCAGGAGGTCAAGACCCAGTACTTC.

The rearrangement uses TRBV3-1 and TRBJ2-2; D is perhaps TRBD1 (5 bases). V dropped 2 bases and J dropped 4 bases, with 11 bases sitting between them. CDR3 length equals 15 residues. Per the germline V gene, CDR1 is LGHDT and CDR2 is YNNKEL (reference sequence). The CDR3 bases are TGTGCCAGCAGCCAACAGGGTGGGGCCACCGGGGAGCTGTTTTTT. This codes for CASSQQGGATGELFF.

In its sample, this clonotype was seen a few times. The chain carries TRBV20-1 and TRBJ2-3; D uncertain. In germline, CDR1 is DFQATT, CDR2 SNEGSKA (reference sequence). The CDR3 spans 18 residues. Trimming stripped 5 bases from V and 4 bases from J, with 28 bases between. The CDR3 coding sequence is TGCAGTGCTCCAAACTTAGCCCGCCGGCTAGTGGACCCAGATACGCAGTATTTT. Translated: CSAPNLARRLVDPDTQYF.

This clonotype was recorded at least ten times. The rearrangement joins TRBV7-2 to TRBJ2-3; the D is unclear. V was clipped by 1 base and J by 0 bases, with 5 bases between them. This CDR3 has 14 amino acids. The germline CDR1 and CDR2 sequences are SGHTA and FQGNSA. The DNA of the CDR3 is TGTGCCAGCAGCTTAGAGCTGAGCACAGATACGCAGTATTTT. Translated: CASSLELSTDTQYF.

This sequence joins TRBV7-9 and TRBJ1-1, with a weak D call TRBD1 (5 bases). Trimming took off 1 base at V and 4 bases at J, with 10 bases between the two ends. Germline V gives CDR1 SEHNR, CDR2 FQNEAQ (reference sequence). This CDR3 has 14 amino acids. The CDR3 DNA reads TGTGCCAGCAGCTTAGAATGGGGGGGCACTGAAGCTTTCTTT. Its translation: CASSLEWGGTEAFF.

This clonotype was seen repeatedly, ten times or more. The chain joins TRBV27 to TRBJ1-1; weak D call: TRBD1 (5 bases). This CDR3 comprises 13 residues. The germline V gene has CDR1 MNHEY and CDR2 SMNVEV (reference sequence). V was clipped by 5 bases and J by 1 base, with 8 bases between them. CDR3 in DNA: TGTGCCAGCAGTCCGGGGGGGAACACTGAAGCTTTCTTT. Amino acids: CASSPGGNTEAFF.

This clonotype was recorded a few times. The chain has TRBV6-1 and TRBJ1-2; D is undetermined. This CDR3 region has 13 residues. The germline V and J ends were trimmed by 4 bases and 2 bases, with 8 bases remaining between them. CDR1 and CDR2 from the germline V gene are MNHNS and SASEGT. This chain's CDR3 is CASSVHSNYGYTF. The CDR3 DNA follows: TGTGCCAGCAGTGTCCACAGCAACTATGGCTACACCTTC.

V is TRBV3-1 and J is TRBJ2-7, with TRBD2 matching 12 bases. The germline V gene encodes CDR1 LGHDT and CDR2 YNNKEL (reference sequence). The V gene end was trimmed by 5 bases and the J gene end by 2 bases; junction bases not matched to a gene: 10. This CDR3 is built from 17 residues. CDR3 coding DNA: TGTGCCAGCAGCTCAGGACTAGCGGGGTCAACCACCTACGAGCAGTACTTC. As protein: CASSSGLAGSTTYEQYF.

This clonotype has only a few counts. The CDR3 loop is CASSPNRELFF. The CDR3 nucleotides read TGTGCCAGTAGTCCGAACCGAGAGCTGTTTTTT. V is TRBV19 and J is TRBJ2-2; D is unclear. V lost 5 bases and J lost 11, with 9 bases in between. Looked up from germline, CDR1 is LNHDA and CDR2 is SQIVND (reference sequence). This CDR3 contains 11 residues. The full variable domain, its missing parts supplied by reference TRBV19 and TRBJ2-2, is DGGITQSPKYLFRKEGQNVTLSCEQNLNHDAMYWYRQDPGQGLRLIYYSQIVNDFQKGDIAEGYSVSREKKESFPLTVTSAQKNPTAFYLCASSPNRELFFGEGSRLTVL.

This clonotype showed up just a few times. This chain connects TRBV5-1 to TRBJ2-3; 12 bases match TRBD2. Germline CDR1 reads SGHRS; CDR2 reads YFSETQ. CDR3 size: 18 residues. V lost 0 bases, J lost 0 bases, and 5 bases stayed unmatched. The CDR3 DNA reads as TGCGCCAGCAGCTTGGCGCCTAGCGGGGGGGATAGCACAGATACGCAGTATTTT. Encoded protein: CASSLAPSGGDSTDTQYF.

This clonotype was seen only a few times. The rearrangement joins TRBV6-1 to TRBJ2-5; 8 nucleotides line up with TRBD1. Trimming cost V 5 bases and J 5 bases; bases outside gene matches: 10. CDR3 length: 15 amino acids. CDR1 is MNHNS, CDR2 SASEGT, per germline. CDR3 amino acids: CASSKTTGASETQYF. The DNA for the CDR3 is TGTGCCAGCAGTAAGACGACAGGGGCTTCGGAGACCCAGTACTTC.

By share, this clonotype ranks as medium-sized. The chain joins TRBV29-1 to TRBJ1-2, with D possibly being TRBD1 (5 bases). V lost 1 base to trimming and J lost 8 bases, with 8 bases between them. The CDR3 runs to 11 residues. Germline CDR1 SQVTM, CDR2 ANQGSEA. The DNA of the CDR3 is TGCAGCGTTGAAGGGGACGGAGGCTACACCTTC. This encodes CSVEGDGGYTF. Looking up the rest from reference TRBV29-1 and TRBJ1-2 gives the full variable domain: SAVISQKPSRDICQRGTSLTIQCQVDSQVTMMFWYRQQPGQSLTLIATANQGSEATYESGFVIDKFPISRPNLTFSTLTVSNMSPEDSSIYLCSVEGDGGYTFGSGTRLTVV.

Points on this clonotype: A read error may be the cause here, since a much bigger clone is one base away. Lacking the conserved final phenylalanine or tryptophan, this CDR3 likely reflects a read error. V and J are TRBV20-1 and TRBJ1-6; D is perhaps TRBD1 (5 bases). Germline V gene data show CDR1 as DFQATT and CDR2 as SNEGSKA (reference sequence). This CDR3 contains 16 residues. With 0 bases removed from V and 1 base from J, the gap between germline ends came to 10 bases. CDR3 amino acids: CSARDPQGSYNSPLHC. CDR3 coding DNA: TGCAGTGCTAGAGATCCGCAGGGTTCCTATAATTCACCCCTCCACTGT.

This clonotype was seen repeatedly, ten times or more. DNA of the CDR3: TGTGCCAGCAGTTTCGTCGCGGGGGCCCACTACAATGAGCAGTTCTTC. Its protein product is CASSFVAGAHYNEQFF. This rearrangement joins TRBV28 to TRBJ2-1, with D tentatively TRBD2 (7 bases). CDR3 length: 16 amino acids. Per germline, CDR1 MDHEN and CDR2 SYDVKM. V was clipped by 3 bases and J by 3 bases, with 15 bases between them.

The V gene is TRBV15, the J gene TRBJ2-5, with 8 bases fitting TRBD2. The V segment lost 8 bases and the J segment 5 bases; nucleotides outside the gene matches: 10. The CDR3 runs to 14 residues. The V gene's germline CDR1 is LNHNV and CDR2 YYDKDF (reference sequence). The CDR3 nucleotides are TGTGCCACCCTGAGCGGGAGCCCGGGCGAGACCCAGTACTTC. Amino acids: CATLSGSPGETQYF.

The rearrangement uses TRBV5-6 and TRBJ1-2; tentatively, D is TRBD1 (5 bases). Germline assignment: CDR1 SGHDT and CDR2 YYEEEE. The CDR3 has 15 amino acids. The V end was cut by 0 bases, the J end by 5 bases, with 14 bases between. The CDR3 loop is CASSLGQPLLYGYTF. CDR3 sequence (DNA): TGTGCCAGCAGCTTGGGACAGCCCCTCTTATATGGCTACACCTTC. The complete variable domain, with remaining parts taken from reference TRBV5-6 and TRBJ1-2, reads DAGVTQSPTHLIKTRGQQVTLRCSPKSGHDTVSWYQQALGQGPQFIFQYYEEEERQRGNFPDRFSGHQFPNYSSELNVNALLLGDSALYLCASSLGQPLLYGYTFGSGTRLTVV.

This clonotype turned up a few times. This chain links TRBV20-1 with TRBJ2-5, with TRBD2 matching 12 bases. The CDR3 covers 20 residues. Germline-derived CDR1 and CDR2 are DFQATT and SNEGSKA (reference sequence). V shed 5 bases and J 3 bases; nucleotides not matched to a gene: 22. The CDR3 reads CSAQRDGPFGLAGKEETQYF. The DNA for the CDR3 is TGCAGTGCTCAAAGAGATGGGCCTTTTGGACTAGCGGGGAAAGAAGAGACCCAGTACTTC.

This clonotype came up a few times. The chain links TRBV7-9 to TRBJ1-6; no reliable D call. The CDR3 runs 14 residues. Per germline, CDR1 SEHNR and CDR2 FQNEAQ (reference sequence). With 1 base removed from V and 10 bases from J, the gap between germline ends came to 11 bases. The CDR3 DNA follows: TGTGCCAGCAGCTTAGTGGCAGGAGCGTCACCCCTCCACTTT. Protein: CASSLVAGASPLHF.

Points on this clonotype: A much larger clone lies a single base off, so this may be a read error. The CDR3 here is CASGADRAGTEAFF. In nucleotides, the CDR3 is TGCGCCAGCGGCGCGGACAGGGCTGGGACTGAAGCTTTCTTT. The chain recombines TRBV5-1 with TRBJ1-1, with TRBD1 matching 8 bases. V lost 7 bases, J lost 5 bases, and 10 bases stayed unmatched. This CDR3 has 14 residues. Germline V lookup: CDR1 SGHRS, CDR2 YFSETQ.

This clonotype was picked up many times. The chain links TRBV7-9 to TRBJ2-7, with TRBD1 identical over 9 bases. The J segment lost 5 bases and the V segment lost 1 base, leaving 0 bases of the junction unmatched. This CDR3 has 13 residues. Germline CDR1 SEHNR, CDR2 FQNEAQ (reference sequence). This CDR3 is CASSLGTGDEQYF. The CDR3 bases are TGTGCCAGCAGCTTAGGGACAGGGGACGAGCAGTACTTC. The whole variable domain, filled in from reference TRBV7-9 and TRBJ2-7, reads DTGVSQNPRHKITKRGQNVTFRCDPISEHNRLYWYRQTLGQGPEFLTYFQNEAQLEKSRLLSDRFSAERPKGSFSTLEIQRTEQGDSAMYLCASSLGTGDEQYFGPGTRLTVT.